This T cell receptor beta chain was captured by sequencing in a study of CD8 T cells in ankylosing spondylitis. Study-wide results and limits: There were earlier reports of some motif variants in reactive arthritis synovial fluid and blood. CD8+ disease-linked clones were present at relatively low frequencies in blood.

Generation of TCR beta libraries employed quantitative 5'-RACE incorporating molecular barcodes. TCRdb redid the calling of the 5' RACE reads with MiXCR, one entry per CDR3 protein. This table has 350,000 or so distinct CDR3 sequences, approximately 10% appearing once. The CDR3 is made up of 17 amino acids. The J segment lost 6 bases and the V segment lost 1 base, leaving 7 bases of the junction unmatched. Germline loops: CDR1 LGHNA, CDR2 YNFKEQ. This clonotype was counted between two and nine times. Its antigen is unknown. The chain is built from TRBV4-2 and TRBJ2-7; 15 positions agree with TRBD2. This receptor was obtained from a female donor with ankylosing spondylitis or in good health (not recorded which). Specimen: blood, either unsorted or a sorted T cell fraction (not recorded which). CDR3 DNA sequence: TGTGCCAGCAGCCAAGGGGGACTAGCGGGAGGTTCTGGCGAGCAGTACTTC. It translates to CASSQGGLAGGSGEQYF.